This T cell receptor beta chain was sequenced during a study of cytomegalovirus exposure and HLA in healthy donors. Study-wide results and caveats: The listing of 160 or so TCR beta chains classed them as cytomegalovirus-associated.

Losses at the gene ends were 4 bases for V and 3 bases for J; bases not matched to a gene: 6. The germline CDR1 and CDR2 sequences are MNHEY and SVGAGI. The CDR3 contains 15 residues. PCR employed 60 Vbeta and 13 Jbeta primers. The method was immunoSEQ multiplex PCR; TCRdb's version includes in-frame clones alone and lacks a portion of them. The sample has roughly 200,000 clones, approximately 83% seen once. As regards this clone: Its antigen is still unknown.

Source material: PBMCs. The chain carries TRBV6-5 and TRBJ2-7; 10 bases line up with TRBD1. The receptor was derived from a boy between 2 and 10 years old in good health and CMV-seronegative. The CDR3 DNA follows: TGTGCCAGCAGTTCCCGGGACAGGGGTTACTACGAGCAGTACTTC. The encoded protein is CASSSRDRGYYEQYF.